This T cell receptor beta chain was sequenced during a study of monozygotic twins with cystic fibrosis. To note about this clone: What it binds is unknown.

Libraries were prepared by immunoSEQ multiplex PCR; TCRdb keeps only in-frame clonotypes and omits some of them. The table includes about 32,000 clones, 80% to 95% detected once. Points from the study as a whole: The repertoire was suggested to be naive-dominated, clonality median around 0.0095. Co-twins had the most similar V usage for 13 of 16 pairs, J for 8. Monozygotic CF twin pairs shared significantly more nucleotide-identical clonotypes than unrelated CF individuals did. In this small cohort, shared CDR3 numbers showed no association with age, concordance or disease severity.

Sequencing was performed on blood. The receptor was derived from a girl aged 2 to 9 with cystic fibrosis.

The CDR3 spells CSVSRGEDTEAFF. In DNA form, the CDR3 reads TGCAGCGTCTCGCGGGGGGAGGACACTGAAGCTTTCTTT. This sequence joins TRBV29-1 and TRBJ1-1, with D perhaps TRBD1 (5 bases). Trimming cost V 6 bases and J 3 bases, with 14 bases left between them. The CDR3 runs to 13 residues. Germline V lookup: CDR1 SQVTM, CDR2 ANQGSEA.